The rows below give T cell receptor beta chains drawn from one sample of a study of blood T cell repertoires in COVID-19. Profiling relied on immunoSEQ multiplex PCR, and the TCRdb table lists in-frame clones only, not all of them. The sample carries 200,000 to 300,000 clones, about 90% recorded once. The sequencing input was peripheral blood. These receptors were obtained from a woman between 40 and 55 years old with acute or convalescent COVID-19. Each CDR3 is given with its conserved first and last residue.

v_gene	j_gene	CDR3aa
TRBV30	TRBJ2-6	CAWSAPPAGSGSFGANVLTF
TRBV24-1	TRBJ2-3	CATSGTGANTQYF
TRBV7-6	TRBJ1-4	CASSLASRGYEKLFF
TRBV6-5	TRBJ1-1	CASRGHRNTEAFF
TRBV12-3/TRBV12-4	TRBJ1-2	CASSSGDWGYTF
TRBV3-1/TRBV3-2	TRBJ1-5	CASRLSTGANQPQHF
TRBV12-3/TRBV12-4	TRBJ1-1	CASTPGGTEAFF
TRBV5-6	TRBJ1-1	CASSLGGIEAFF
TRBV7-2	TRBJ1-1	CASSYGTGWDTEAFF
TRBV5-1	TRBJ2-5	CASSLVAGWGETQYF
TRBV5-4	TRBJ1-2	CASSSWTGIDGYTF
TRBV5-6	TRBJ1-3	CATLDRAYSGNTIYF
TRBV4-2	TRBJ1-2	CASSQDPPPGLGGYTF
TRBV25-1	TRBJ1-2	CASSDPGTPSNYGYTF
TRBV7-3	TRBJ2-3	CASSLGLAGSGDTQYF
TRBV10-3	TRBJ1-1	CAIRGQNKAFF
TRBV5-1	TRBJ1-2	CASSTDRSRGHGYTF
TRBV10-3	TRBJ1-1	CAISHGGGGGWVNTEAFF
TRBV7-3	TRBJ2-3	CASSPYERARDTQYF